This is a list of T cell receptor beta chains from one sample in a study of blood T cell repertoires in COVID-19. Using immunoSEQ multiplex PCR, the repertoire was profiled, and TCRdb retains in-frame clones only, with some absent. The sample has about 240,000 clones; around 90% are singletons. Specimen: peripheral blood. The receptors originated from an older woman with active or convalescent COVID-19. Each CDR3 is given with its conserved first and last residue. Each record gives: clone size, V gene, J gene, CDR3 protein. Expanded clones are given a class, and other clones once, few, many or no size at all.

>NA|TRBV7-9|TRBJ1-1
CASSFVTGGARGPTEAFF
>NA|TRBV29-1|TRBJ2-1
CSVVGLINEQFF
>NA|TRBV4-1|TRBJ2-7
CASSQVWTGGYEQYF
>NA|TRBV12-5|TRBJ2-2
CASGPGTSGGAGELFF
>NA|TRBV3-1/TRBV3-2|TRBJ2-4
CASSPFRDRAPKNIQYF
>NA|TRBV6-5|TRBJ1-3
CASTSGGVGGNTIYF
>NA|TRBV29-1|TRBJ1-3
CSVGGGAGNTIYF
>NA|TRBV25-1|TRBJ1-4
CASSEWRTGGRGKLFF
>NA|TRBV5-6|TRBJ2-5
CASSLAGQGQETQYF
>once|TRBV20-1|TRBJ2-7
CSARRSYEQYF
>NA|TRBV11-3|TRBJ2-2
CASSPGWAGELFF
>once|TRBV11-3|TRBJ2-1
CASSLSDNEQFF
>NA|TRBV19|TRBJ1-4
CASHTGYWRGSEKLFF
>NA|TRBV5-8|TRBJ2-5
CASSLPSLEETQYF
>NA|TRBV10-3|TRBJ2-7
CAIVRSPGSYEQYF
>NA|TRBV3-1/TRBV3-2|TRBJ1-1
CASRDTRTEAFF
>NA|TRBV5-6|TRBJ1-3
CASSLDRGTGNTIYF
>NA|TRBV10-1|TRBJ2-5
CASSESTRQGRETQYF
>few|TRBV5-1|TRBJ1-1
CASSFAFKTEAFF
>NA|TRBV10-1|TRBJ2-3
CASSESLAVYTDTQYF
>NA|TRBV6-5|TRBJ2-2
CASSSGRGRTGELFF
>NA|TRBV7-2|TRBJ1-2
CASSLQSGNYGYTF
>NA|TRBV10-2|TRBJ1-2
CASSEDPRMGYTF
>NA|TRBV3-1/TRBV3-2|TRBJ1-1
CASTALSAEAFF
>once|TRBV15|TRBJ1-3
CATSRRGISGNTIYF
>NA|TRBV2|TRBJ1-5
CASTRGILNSNQPQHF
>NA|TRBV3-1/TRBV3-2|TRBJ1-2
CASSQGTAGGYTF
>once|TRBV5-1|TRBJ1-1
CASSLAPGGTEAFF
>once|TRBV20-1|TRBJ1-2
CSALPGGGYTF
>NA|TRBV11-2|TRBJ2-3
CASSRDRGPADTQYF
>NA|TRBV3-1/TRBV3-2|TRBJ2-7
CASSQGRSGYEQYF
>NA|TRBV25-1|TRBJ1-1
CASSESRTGAAFF
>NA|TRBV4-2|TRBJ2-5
CASSHGGQVQETQYF
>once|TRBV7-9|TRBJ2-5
CASSSWTSGGQETQYF
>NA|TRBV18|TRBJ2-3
CASSPARGGPVDTQYF
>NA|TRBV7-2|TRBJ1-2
CASSIQGFDGYTF
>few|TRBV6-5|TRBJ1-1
CASTGGFMNTEAFF
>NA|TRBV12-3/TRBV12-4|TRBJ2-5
CGSSGGGLETQYF
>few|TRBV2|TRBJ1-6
CASRAGGAGNSPLHF
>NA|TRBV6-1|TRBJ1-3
CASSDMGRRNTIYF
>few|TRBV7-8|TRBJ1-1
CASSPPGQGVSTEAFF
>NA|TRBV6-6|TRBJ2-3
CASSRTGADTQYF
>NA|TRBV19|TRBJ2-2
CASSRFSGELFF
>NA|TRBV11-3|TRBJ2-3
CASSFRASGGVDTQYF